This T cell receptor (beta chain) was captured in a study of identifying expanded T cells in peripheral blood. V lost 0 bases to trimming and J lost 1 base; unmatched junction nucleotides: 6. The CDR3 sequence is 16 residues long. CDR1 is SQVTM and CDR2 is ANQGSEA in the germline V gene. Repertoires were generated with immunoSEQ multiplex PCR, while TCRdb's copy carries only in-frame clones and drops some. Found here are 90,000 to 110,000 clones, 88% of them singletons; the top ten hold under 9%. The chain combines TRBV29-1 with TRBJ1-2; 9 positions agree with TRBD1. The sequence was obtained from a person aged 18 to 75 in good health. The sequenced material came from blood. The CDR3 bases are TGCAGCGTTGAAGATAGTGGGACAGGGAGTAACTATGGCTACACCTTC. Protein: CSVEDSGTGSNYGYTF.